The 31 T cell receptor beta chains below all came from one sample that was sequenced in a study of blood T cell repertoires in COVID-19 (dated by TCRdb to the early 2020s). Library preparation used the immunoSEQ multiplex PCR assay. TCRdb re-hosts the immuneACCESS table, in-frame sequences only. Its copies lack some clones; in the studies checked, an unresolved V gene accounts for under half of them, and the cause for the rest is not known. Counted in this sample were 100,000 to 150,000 clones; 80% to 85% of them appeared once. The top ten clonotypes cover more than 7.5% of the sample. The sequenced sample consisted of peripheral blood. These receptors were collected from a woman in her sixties with active or convalescent COVID-19.

V gene TRBV5-5 combines with J gene TRBJ2-3, with 14 bases matching TRBD2. Germline CDR1 SGHKS, CDR2 YYEKEE (reference sequence). This CDR3 spans 17 amino acids. J gave up 5 bases and V 4 bases, and 9 bases lay outside the gene matches. The CDR3 protein is CASSLIAGTSGRDTQYF. The CDR3, as DNA: TGTGCCAGCAGCCTAATAGCCGGGACTAGCGGGAGAGATACGCAGTATTTT.

This CDR3 is CASSHPRVDEKLFF. DNA for the CDR3: TGTGCCAGCAGTCACCCCAGGGTGGATGAAAAACTGTTTTTT. This chain links TRBV5-6 with TRBJ1-4, with a possible D match to TRBD1 (5 bases). The CDR3 is 14 amino acids. Trimming stripped 5 bases from V and 6 bases from J, with 14 bases between. Germline V gene data show CDR1 as SGHDT and CDR2 as YYEEEE. The full variable domain, its missing parts supplied by reference TRBV5-6 and TRBJ1-4, is DAGVTQSPTHLIKTRGQQVTLRCSPKSGHDTVSWYQQALGQGPQFIFQYYEEEERQRGNFPDRFSGHQFPNYSSELNVNALLLGDSALYLCASSHPRVDEKLFFGSGTQLSVL.

CDR3 amino acids: CASRTDRNSEGYTF. As DNA, the CDR3 is TGTGCCAGTAGAACCGACAGAAATTCGGAGGGCTACACCTTC. The chain combines TRBV19 with TRBJ1-2; the D gene is possibly TRBD1 (5 bases). CDR1 and CDR2 (germline): LNHDA, SQIVND (reference sequence). This CDR3 has 14 amino acids. V lost 6 bases and J lost 8, with 19 bases in between.

J is TRBJ2-7 and V is TRBV6-5; D uncertain. The germline gives CDR1 MNHEY, CDR2 SVGAGI. Trimming stripped 5 bases from V and 3 bases from J, with 2 bases between. The CDR3 is 10 residues long. CDR3 DNA: TGTGCCAGCAGTCGCTACGAGCAGTACTTC. Translating gives CASSRYEQYF.

The chain is built from TRBV7-9 and TRBJ2-2; D perhaps matches TRBD2 (5 bases). This CDR3 has 15 amino acids. Germline CDR1 SEHNR, CDR2 FQNEAQ (reference sequence). V lost 6 bases and J 3 bases, leaving 14 bases between the germline ends. The CDR3 DNA reads TGTGCCAGCAGTTTGGTCGGACTTCACACCGGGGAGCTGTTTTTT. The encoded protein is CASSLVGLHTGELFF.

The chain recombines TRBV5-1 with TRBJ1-2; D is unresolved. Trimming stripped 5 bases from V and 4 bases from J, with 21 bases between. The CDR3 is 16 amino acids. Germline values: CDR1 SGHRS, CDR2 YFSETQ. The CDR3 here is CASSPGLEPNFYGYTF. The CDR3, as DNA: TGCGCCAGCAGTCCAGGACTGGAGCCCAACTTCTATGGCTACACCTTC.

The chain uses TRBV7-9 and TRBJ1-3; TRBD1 matches at 8 bases. With V trimmed by 2 bases and J by 2 bases, 2 bases remained unmatched. Germline V gives CDR1 SEHNR, CDR2 FQNEAQ (reference sequence). This CDR3 contains 15 residues. CDR3 protein: CASSLSDRAGNTIYF. Written as DNA, the CDR3 is TGTGCCAGCAGCTTATCGGACAGGGCTGGAAACACCATATATTTT.

The rearrangement links TRBV7-2 to TRBJ2-7, with TRBD2 as a possible D gene (5 bases). V was clipped by 8 bases and J by 1 base, with 15 bases between them. Per the germline V gene, CDR1 is SGHTA and CDR2 is FQGNSA. The CDR3 is 14 residues long. CDR3 in amino acids: CASGTGLWSYEQYF. The CDR3 DNA follows: TGTGCCAGCGGTACGGGGTTATGGTCCTACGAGCAGTACTTC.

Only a few counts were recorded for this clone. This chain connects TRBV5-6 to TRBJ2-6; 7 bases are shared with TRBD1. Unmatched junction bases numbered 13, after V lost 2 bases and J lost 2 bases. This CDR3 comprises 19 residues. The germline CDR1 and CDR2 sequences are SGHDT and YYEEEE. The CDR3 DNA sequence: TGTGCCAGCAGCTTCGGCCCCCAGGGACAGCCCCCTGGGGCCAACGTCCTGACTTTC. Amino acids: CASSFGPQGQPPGANVLTF.

The V call is TRBV7-2, the J call TRBJ2-7, with D possibly matching TRBD2 (5 bases). V gave up 5 bases and J gave up 2 bases, with 19 bases separating them. Germline V lookup: CDR1 SGHTA, CDR2 FQGNSA. The CDR3 totals 16 residues. The DNA of the CDR3 is TGTGCCAGCAGCCACATTTCAGGCCTAGCCCCCTACGAGCAGTACTTC. It encodes CASSHISGLAPYEQYF.

This clone was seen a handful of times. The V gene is TRBV5-6, the J gene TRBJ1-1; TRBD1 matches at 10 bases. CDR1 SGHDT and CDR2 YYEEEE come from the germline V gene. This CDR3 is built from 12 residues. V was pared by 3 bases and J by 12 bases, with 5 bases of the junction left unmatched. This chain's CDR3 is CASSSGDRGTFF. CDR3 DNA: TGTGCCAGCAGCTCGGGGGACAGGGGAACTTTCTTT.

The V and J genes are TRBV10-2 and TRBJ1-4, with D tentatively TRBD1 (5 bases). CDR3 length equals 14 residues. Trimming took 3 bases from V and 7 from J, leaving 12 bases between them. Looked up from germline, CDR1 is WSHSY and CDR2 is SAAADI. CDR3 amino acids: CASSESGGGEKLFF. CDR3 nucleotide sequence: TGCGCCAGCAGTGAATCGGGGGGAGGTGAAAAACTGTTTTTT.

This clone has only a few counts. The CDR3 nucleotides are TGTGCCAGCAGCTTACTAGGGGGTAATTCACCCCTCCACTTT. Its protein product is CASSLLGGNSPLHF. The gene calls are TRBV7-3 and TRBJ1-6; D perhaps matches TRBD1 (6 bases). Trimming removed 2 bases from V and 6 bases from J, with 8 bases in between. The CDR3 loop spans 14 amino acids. CDR1 SGHTA and CDR2 FQGTGA come from the germline V gene.

The V gene is TRBV2, the J gene TRBJ2-7; a possible D gene is TRBD2 (5 bases). Germline CDR1 is SNHLY and CDR2 is FYNNEI. V lost 10 bases and J lost 3, with 13 bases in between. The CDR3 covers 12 residues. For the CDR3, the DNA is TGTGCCACCGTGGAAGGGAGCTACGAGCAGTACGTC. Translated: CATVEGSYEQYV.

This clone occurred once. The chain recombines TRBV7-9 with TRBJ1-5; no definite D call. Germline values: CDR1 SEHNR, CDR2 FQNEAQ (reference sequence). The CDR3 covers 16 residues. V was clipped by 0 bases and J by 4 bases, with 13 bases between them. The CDR3 DNA is TGTGCCAGCAGCTTAGCCCTGGGCAATAGTAATCAGCCCCAGCATTTT. Amino acid sequence: CASSLALGNSNQPQHF. Using reference TRBV7-9 and TRBJ1-5 for the parts outside the CDR3, the full variable domain is DTGVSQNPRHKITKRGQNVTFRCDPISEHNRLYWYRQTLGQGPEFLTYFQNEAQLEKSRLLSDRFSAERPKGSFSTLEIQRTEQGDSAMYLCASSLALGNSNQPQHFGDGTRLSIL.

The rearrangement joins TRBV14 to TRBJ2-5; the D gene is possibly TRBD2 (6 bases). Germline-derived CDR1 and CDR2 are SGHDN and FVKESK. V lost 1 base and J lost 5, with 17 bases in between. CDR3 size: 16 residues. The CDR3: CASSQVVGGITETQYF. DNA for the CDR3: TGTGCCAGCAGCCAAGTGGTCGGGGGAATTACGGAGACCCAGTACTTC.

The V call is TRBV7-8, the J call TRBJ2-3; the match to TRBD1 covers 8 bases. The J segment lost 4 bases and the V segment lost 1 base, leaving 7 bases of the junction unmatched. There are 16 residues in the CDR3. Germline CDR1 reads SGHVS; CDR2 reads FQNEAQ. The CDR3 sequence: CASSLVTGQAADTQYF. Here the CDR3 DNA reads TGTGCCAGCAGCTTAGTTACGGGACAGGCGGCAGATACGCAGTATTTT.

This clone was seen just once. The chain combines TRBV6-1 with TRBJ2-4; a possible D gene is TRBD2 (6 bases). The CDR3 consists of 16 residues. Germline V gives CDR1 MNHNS, CDR2 SASEGT. Deletions cut 0 bases from V and 1 base from J, with 10 bases between. The CDR3 loop is CASSEAAGLAKNIQYF. The CDR3 DNA reads as TGTGCCAGCAGTGAAGCGGCGGGGCTGGCCAAAAACATTCAGTACTTC.

V and J are TRBV28 and TRBJ1-2; a weak D match, TRBD1 (5 bases). The CDR3 contains 16 residues. Per the germline V gene, CDR1 is MDHEN and CDR2 is SYDVKM. V lost 3 bases and J 8 bases, leaving 22 bases between the germline ends. CDR3 loop: CASSLGVGREARGYTF. The CDR3 DNA sequence: TGTGCCAGCAGTTTGGGGGTCGGCAGGGAGGCTCGAGGCTACACCTTC.

The rearrangement joins TRBV6-6 to TRBJ2-2; maybe TRBD1 (6 bases). Trimming stripped 6 bases from V and 7 bases from J, with 18 bases between. The V gene's germline CDR1 is MNHNY and CDR2 SVGAGI (reference sequence). The CDR3 extends over 15 amino acids. CDR3 DNA: TGTGCCAGCAGCGAACCAGGGGTCGAACACGGGGAGCTGTTTTTT. Residues: CASSEPGVEHGELFF.

The chain carries TRBV6-1 and TRBJ1-2; D perhaps matches TRBD1 (5 bases). CDR3 length: 15 amino acids. In germline, CDR1 is MNHNS, CDR2 SASEGT. V gave up 0 bases and J gave up 5 bases, with 13 bases separating them. DNA of the CDR3: TGTGCCAGCAGTGAAGCAAGTGGGGGGAGGTATGGCTACACCTTC. Translated, it gives CASSEASGGRYGYTF.

The CDR3 loop is CASSDPSSGGFNEQFF. Here the CDR3 DNA reads TGTGCCAGCAGTGACCCGAGTAGCGGGGGGTTCAATGAGCAGTTCTTC. The chain employs TRBV6-1 and TRBJ2-1, with TRBD2 matching over 10 bases. Germline V gene lookup returns CDR1 MNHNS and CDR2 SASEGT. Trimming at V came to 3 bases and at J to 6 bases, leaving 8 bases not matched to a gene. The CDR3 has 16 amino acids.

This rearrangement joins TRBV5-4 to TRBJ1-2; tentatively, D is TRBD1 (5 bases). The germline V and J ends were trimmed by 3 bases and 4 bases, with 19 bases remaining between them. The V gene's germline CDR1 is SGHNT and CDR2 YYREEE (reference sequence). The CDR3 consists of 16 residues. The CDR3 reads CASSSGGSGRTYGYTF. CDR3 nucleotide sequence: TGTGCCAGCAGCTCGGGGGGGTCTGGACGGACCTATGGCTACACCTTC.

The genes are TRBV20-1 and TRBJ1-1; 10 bases align to TRBD1. This CDR3 spans 11 amino acids. V lost 3 bases, J lost 10 bases, and 2 bases stayed unmatched. CDR1 DFQATT and CDR2 SNEGSKA come from the germline V gene (reference sequence). CDR3 sequence reads: CSASRTGGAFF. The CDR3 nucleotides read TGCAGTGCTAGCAGGACAGGGGGAGCTTTCTTT.

The rearrangement joins TRBV11-2 to TRBJ2-7; D is perhaps TRBD2 (6 bases). Germline loops: CDR1 SGHAT, CDR2 FQNNGV. V was pared by 3 bases and J by 0 bases, with 12 bases between. The CDR3 is 15 residues long. The CDR3 coding sequence is TGTGCCAGCAGCTTCGGGACTGGGAGCTCCTACGAGCAGTACTTC. Amino acid sequence: CASSFGTGSSYEQYF. The whole variable domain, remainder taken from reference TRBV11-2 and TRBJ2-7, is EAGVAQSPRYKIIEKRQSVAFWCNPISGHATLYWYQQILGQGPKLLIQFQNNGVVDDSQLPKDRFSAERLKGVDSTLKIQPAKLEDSAVYLCASSFGTGSSYEQYFGPGTRLTVT.

V gene TRBV5-6 combines with J gene TRBJ2-1, with D maybe TRBD1 (6 bases). Germline V gene lookup returns CDR1 SGHDT and CDR2 YYEEEE. The CDR3 is 14 residues long. The V gene lost 0 bases and the J gene lost 2 bases, with 6 bases spanning the gap. CDR3 protein: CASSLGDTYNEQFF. DNA of the CDR3: TGTGCCAGCAGCTTGGGGGACACCTACAATGAGCAGTTCTTC.

The V call is TRBV7-6, the J call TRBJ2-1; D is perhaps TRBD2 (6 bases). CDR1 is SGHVS and CDR2 is FNYEAQ in the germline V gene. Between the trimmed V and J ends, which lost 4 bases and 10 bases, there was a span of 17 bases. The CDR3 spans 14 residues. In nucleotides, the CDR3 is TGTGCCAGCAGCTCGTTCGCGGGATGGGGAGAGCAGTTCTTC. Its translation: CASSSFAGWGEQFF.

The chain combines TRBV6-5 with TRBJ1-1, with 9 bases lining up with TRBD1. V dropped 2 bases and J dropped 7; count of bases not matched to a gene: 2. Looked up from germline, CDR1 is MNHEY and CDR2 is SVGAGI. The CDR3 contains 13 residues. Written as DNA, the CDR3 is TGTGCCAGCAGTTACACAGGGGGCAATGAAGCTTTCTTT. Translated, it gives CASSYTGGNEAFF.

Remarks on this clone: This sample includes further DNA sequences coding for the same CDR3. J is TRBJ1-3 and V is TRBV9; D uncertain. V was trimmed by 4 bases and J by 7 bases, leaving 9 bases between them. This CDR3 region has 12 residues. Germline lookup yields CDR1 SGDLS and CDR2 YYNGEE. The CDR3 DNA reads TGTGCCAGCAGCCCCCGGGGTAACACCATATATTTT. Protein sequence: CASSPRGNTIYF.

The chain links TRBV3-1 (or the pseudogene TRBV3-2) to TRBJ2-4; 7 nucleotides line up with TRBD2. This CDR3 has 19 amino acids. J was trimmed by 0 bases and V by 4 bases; bases with no gene match: 15. Germline CDR1 is LGHDT and CDR2 is YNNKEL (reference sequence). CDR3 in amino acids: CASSLGWGQRGVAKNIQYF. CDR3 sequence (DNA): TGTGCCAGCAGCCTTGGTTGGGGCCAGCGGGGCGTAGCCAAAAACATTCAGTACTTC.

This clone was seen a handful of times. This chain connects TRBV3-1 (or the pseudogene TRBV3-2) to TRBJ1-1; TRBD1 matches 9 bases. The CDR3 spans 14 residues. The ends lost 5 bases at V and 4 bases at J; junction bases unmatched: 5. CDR1 is LGHDT, CDR2 YNNKEL, per germline (reference sequence). The CDR3 sequence: CASSNRQGVTEAFF. The CDR3, as DNA: TGTGCCAGCAGCAACAGACAGGGGGTCACTGAAGCTTTCTTT.